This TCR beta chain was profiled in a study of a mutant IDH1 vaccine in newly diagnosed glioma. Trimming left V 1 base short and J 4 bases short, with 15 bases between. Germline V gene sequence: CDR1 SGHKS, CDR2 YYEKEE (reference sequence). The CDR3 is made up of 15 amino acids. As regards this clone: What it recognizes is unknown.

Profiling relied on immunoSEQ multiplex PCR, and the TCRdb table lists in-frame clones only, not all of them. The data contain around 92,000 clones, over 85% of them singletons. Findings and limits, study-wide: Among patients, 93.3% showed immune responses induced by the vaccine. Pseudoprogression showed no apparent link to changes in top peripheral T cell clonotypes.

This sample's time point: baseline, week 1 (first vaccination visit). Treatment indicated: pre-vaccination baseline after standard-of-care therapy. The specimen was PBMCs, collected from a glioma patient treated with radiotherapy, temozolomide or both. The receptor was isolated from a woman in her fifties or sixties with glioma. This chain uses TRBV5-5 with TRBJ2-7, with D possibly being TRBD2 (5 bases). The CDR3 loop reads CASSLHSLGGYEQYF. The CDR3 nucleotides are TGTGCCAGCAGCTTGCACAGTCTCGGCGGGTACGAGCAGTACTTC.